The entry that follows covers one TCR beta chain sequence. The sample belongs to a study of radiotherapy plus CTLA-4 blockade in lung cancer. Using immunoSEQ multiplex PCR, the repertoire was profiled, and TCRdb retains in-frame clones only, with some absent. Of some 62,000 clones in the sample, 77% were seen once. Here the sequenced sample was peripheral blood, taken from a patient treated with radiotherapy plus ipilimumab. The clonotype comes from a human donor with non-small cell lung cancer who had a complete response to radiotherapy plus ipilimumab.

Here the CDR3 reads CASSYSSQETQYF. CDR3 sequence (DNA): TGTGCCAGCAGTTACTCAAGCCAAGAGACCCAGTACTTC. The chain has TRBV6-5 and TRBJ2-5; D uncertain. The CDR3 extends over 13 amino acids. V was cut by 0 bases and J by 1 base, with 3 bases left in between. Germline-derived CDR1 and CDR2 are MNHEY and SVGAGI.